A single sample gave rise to the 16 T cell receptor beta chains below, sequenced in a study of T cell responses to AZD1222 COVID-19 vaccine. The data were produced by immunoSEQ multiplex PCR, yet TCRdb's version contains in-frame clones alone and is incomplete. Among roughly 160,000 clones listed, about 93% were seen once. The sample in question was peripheral blood, obtained on day 0 of AZD1222 vaccination. These receptors came from an adult in good health.

The J gene is TRBJ2-6, the V gene TRBV3-1 (or the pseudogene TRBV3-2); D unclear. The V and J ends lost 3 bases and 0 bases respectively, with 6 bases between them. CDR3 size: 15 residues. The V gene's germline CDR1 is LGHDT and CDR2 YNNKEL (reference sequence). The CDR3 loop reads CASSHLSSGANVLTF. The CDR3 region has the DNA TGTGCCAGCAGCCACCTCTCCTCTGGGGCCAACGTCCTGACTTTC.

This clone was picked up one time. The chain uses TRBV19 and TRBJ2-3; a weak D match, TRBD2 (6 bases). V shed 6 bases and J shed 3 bases, with 16 bases lying between them. In germline, CDR1 is LNHDA, CDR2 SQIVND (reference sequence). The CDR3 runs 15 residues. CDR3: CASSLSSGLTDTQYF. In nucleotides, the CDR3 is TGTGCCAGTAGCCTCTCCTCGGGACTTACAGATACGCAGTATTTT.

CDR3 amino acids: CATSRDMGDRFYEQYF. The CDR3 bases are TGTGCCACCAGCAGAGATATGGGGGACAGATTCTACGAGCAGTACTTC. The chain has TRBV15 and TRBJ2-7; 7 nucleotides agree with TRBD1. Per germline, CDR1 LNHNV and CDR2 YYDKDF (reference sequence). V trimming: 0 bases; J trimming: 3 bases; junction bases outside the gene matches: 8. The CDR3 sequence is 16 residues long. Full variable domain (rest looked up from reference TRBV15 and TRBJ2-7): DAMVIQNPRYQVTQFGKPVTLSCSQTLNHNVMYWYQQKSSQAPKLLFHYYDKDFNNEADTPDNFQSRRPNTSFCFLDIRSPGLGDTAMYLCATSRDMGDRFYEQYFGPGTRLTVT.

This clone was observed a single time. The chain combines TRBV5-8 with TRBJ1-6; D not certain. Germline V gene sequence: CDR1 SGHTS, CDR2 YDEGEE. The CDR3 contains 11 residues. V lost 1 base and J 8 bases, leaving 1 base between the germline ends. CDR3 in DNA: TGTGCCAGCAGCTTGCATTCACCCCTCCACTTT. It specifies CASSLHSPLHF.

The J gene is TRBJ1-2, the V gene TRBV5-1; D may be TRBD1 (5 bases). The germline gives CDR1 SGHRS, CDR2 YFSETQ. Trimming took off 4 bases at V and 7 bases at J, with 14 bases between the two ends. This CDR3 is 13 amino acids long. The CDR3 sequence: CASSNTQGGGYTF. The CDR3 DNA reads as TGCGCCAGCAGCAATACCCAGGGAGGTGGCTACACCTTC.

The CDR3 DNA reads TGCGCCAGCAGCCCCGCGACAGGGTATCAGCCCCAGCATTTT. Its protein is CASSPATGYQPQHF. The rearrangement uses TRBV5-1 and TRBJ1-5; 7 nucleotides match TRBD1. Germline V gives CDR1 SGHRS, CDR2 YFSETQ. The length of the CDR3 is 14 residues. V was clipped by 4 bases and J by 5 bases; unmatched bases: 6.

This sequence joins TRBV28 and TRBJ1-2; the D gene is possibly TRBD1 (6 bases). This CDR3 region has 12 residues. Germline loops: CDR1 MDHEN, CDR2 SYDVKM. Trimming cost V 5 bases and J 4 bases, with 8 bases left between them. The chain's CDR3 is CASSTGLYGYTF. CDR3 bases: TGTGCCAGCAGTACAGGGCTCTATGGCTACACCTTC.

The chain combines TRBV18 with TRBJ2-5; D uncertain. The CDR3 is 13 amino acids. The V and J ends lost 4 bases and 4 bases respectively, with 10 bases between them. Germline values: CDR1 KGHSH, CDR2 LQKENI. Here the CDR3 DNA reads TGTGCCAGCTCACTTCAGGCTGGAGAGACCCAGTACTTC. This codes for CASSLQAGETQYF. Supplemented by reference TRBV18 and TRBJ2-5, the full variable domain reads NAGVMQNPRHLVRRRGQEARLRCSPMKGHSHVYWYRQLPEEGLKFMVYLQKENIIDESGMPKERFSAEFPKEGPSILRIQQVVRGDSAAYFCASSLQAGETQYFGPGTRLLVL.

The chain joins TRBV19 to TRBJ2-1; tentative D call: TRBD1 (5 bases). CDR3 length: 11 residues. The V gene's germline CDR1 is LNHDA and CDR2 SQIVND (reference sequence). V lost 4 bases to trimming and J lost 13 bases, with 11 bases between them. CDR3 in DNA: TGTGCCAGTAGTACTCCAGGGCCCCAGTTCTTC. Protein sequence: CASSTPGPQFF.

The CDR3 loop reads CASARGLNTEAFF. The CDR3, as DNA: TGTGCCAGCGCCAGGGGCCTGAACACTGAAGCTTTCTTT. V is TRBV6-5 and J is TRBJ1-1, with D possibly matching TRBD1 (6 bases). Germline V gene sequence: CDR1 MNHEY, CDR2 SVGAGI. The CDR3 is made up of 13 amino acids. Trimming shortened V by 8 bases and J by 0 bases, and 10 bases separated the two germline ends.

J is TRBJ1-1 and V is TRBV6-5, with D perhaps matching TRBD1 (6 bases). CDR1 MNHEY and CDR2 SVGAGI come from the germline V gene. V was cut by 6 bases and J by 5 bases, with 16 bases left in between. This CDR3 has 14 amino acids. In DNA form, the CDR3 reads TGTGCCAGCAGCTTAACAGGGATGTCGACTGAAGCTTTCTTT. It specifies CASSLTGMSTEAFF.

This rearrangement joins TRBV9 to TRBJ2-1; 8 bases align to TRBD2. Per germline, CDR1 SGDLS and CDR2 YYNGEE. CDR3 length: 18 residues. Trimming removed 3 bases from V and 7 bases from J; junction bases left unmatched: 18. DNA for the CDR3: TGTGCCAGCAGCGCCGCGTTAGCGGGACTTTTCGCGGGGAATGAGCAGTTCTTC. Translating gives CASSAALAGLFAGNEQFF.

The V call is TRBV13, the J call TRBJ2-3; 11 bases match TRBD2. In germline, CDR1 is PRHDT, CDR2 FYEKMQ (reference sequence). The V segment lost 5 bases and the J segment 0 bases; nucleotides outside the gene matches: 7. The CDR3 is made up of 17 amino acids. CDR3 amino acids: CASSPTGTSGSTDTQYF. In DNA form, the CDR3 reads TGTGCCAGCAGCCCCACGGGGACTAGCGGTAGCACAGATACGCAGTATTTT.

This clone was seen only once. The V and J genes are TRBV30 and TRBJ1-4; D unresolved. The germline gives CDR1 GTSNPN, CDR2 SVGIG (reference sequence). V dropped 0 bases and J dropped 8 bases, with 4 bases sitting between them. The CDR3 sequence is 11 residues long. In DNA form, the CDR3 reads TGTGCCTGGAGTGTACTCGAAAAACTGTTTTTT. This codes for CAWSVLEKLFF.

CDR3 nucleotides: TGCAGTGCTGGGGATTGGGAGACCCAGTACTTC. It specifies CSAGDWETQYF. This sequence joins TRBV20-1 and TRBJ2-5; D uncertain. The CDR3 contains 11 residues. Germline V gene data show CDR1 as DFQATT and CDR2 as SNEGSKA (reference sequence). V was shortened by 5 bases and J by 5 bases, with 9 bases between the two germline ends.

The chain uses TRBV18 and TRBJ1-1, with 7 nucleotides matching TRBD1. V lost 5 bases, J lost 0 bases, and 6 bases stayed unmatched. The CDR3 runs 15 residues. Germline CDR1 and CDR2: KGHSH and LQKENI. The CDR3 loop reads CASSSEGTVNTEAFF. The CDR3 nucleotides are TGTGCCAGCTCATCTGAAGGGACAGTGAACACTGAAGCTTTCTTT.